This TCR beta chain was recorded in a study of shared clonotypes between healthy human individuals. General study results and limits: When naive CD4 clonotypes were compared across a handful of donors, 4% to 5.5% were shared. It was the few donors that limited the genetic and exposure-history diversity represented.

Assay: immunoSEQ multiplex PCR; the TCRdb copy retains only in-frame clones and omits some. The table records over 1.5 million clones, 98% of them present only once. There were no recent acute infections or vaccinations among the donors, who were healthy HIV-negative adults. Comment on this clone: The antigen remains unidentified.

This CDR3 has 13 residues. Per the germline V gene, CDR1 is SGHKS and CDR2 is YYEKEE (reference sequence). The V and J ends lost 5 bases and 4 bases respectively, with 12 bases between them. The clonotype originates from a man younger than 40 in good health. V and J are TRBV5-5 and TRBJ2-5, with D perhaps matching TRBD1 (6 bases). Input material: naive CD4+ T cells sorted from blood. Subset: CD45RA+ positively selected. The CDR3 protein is CASRQTGPETQYF. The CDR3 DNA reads TGTGCCAGCAGGCAAACAGGGCCAGAGACCCAGTACTTC. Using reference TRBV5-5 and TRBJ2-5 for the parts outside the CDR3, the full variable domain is DAGVTQSPTHLIKTRGQQVTLRCSPISGHKSVSWYQQVLGQGPQFIFQYYEKEERGRGNFPDRFSARQFPNYSSELNVNALLLGDSALYLCASRQTGPETQYFGPGTRLLVL.